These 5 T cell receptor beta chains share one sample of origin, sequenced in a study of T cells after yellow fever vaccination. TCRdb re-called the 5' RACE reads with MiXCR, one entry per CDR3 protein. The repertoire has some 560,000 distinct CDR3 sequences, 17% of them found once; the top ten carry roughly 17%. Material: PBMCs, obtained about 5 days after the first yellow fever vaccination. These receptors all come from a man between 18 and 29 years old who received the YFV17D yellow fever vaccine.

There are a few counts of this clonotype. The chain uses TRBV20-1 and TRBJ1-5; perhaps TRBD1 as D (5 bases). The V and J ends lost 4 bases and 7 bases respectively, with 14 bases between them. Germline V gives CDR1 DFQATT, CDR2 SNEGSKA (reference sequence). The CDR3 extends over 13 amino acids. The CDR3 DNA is TGCAGTGCTATGGATGGGGCAGGCCAGCCCCAGCATTTT. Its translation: CSAMDGAGQPQHF.

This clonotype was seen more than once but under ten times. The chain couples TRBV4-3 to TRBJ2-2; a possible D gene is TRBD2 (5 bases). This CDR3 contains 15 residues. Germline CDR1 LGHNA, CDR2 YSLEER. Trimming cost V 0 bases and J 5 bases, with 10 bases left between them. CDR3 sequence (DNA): TGCGCCAGCAGCCAAGATGGGTCGGGGACCGGGGAGCTGTTTTTT. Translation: CASSQDGSGTGELFF.

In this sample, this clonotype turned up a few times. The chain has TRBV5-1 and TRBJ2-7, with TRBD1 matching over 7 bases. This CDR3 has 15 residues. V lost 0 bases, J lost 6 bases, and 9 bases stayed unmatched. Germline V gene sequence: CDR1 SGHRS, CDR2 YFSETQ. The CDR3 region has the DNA TGCGCCAGCAGCTTGGACCCGGGGACAGCGAGCGAGCAGTACTTC. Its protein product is CASSLDPGTASEQYF.

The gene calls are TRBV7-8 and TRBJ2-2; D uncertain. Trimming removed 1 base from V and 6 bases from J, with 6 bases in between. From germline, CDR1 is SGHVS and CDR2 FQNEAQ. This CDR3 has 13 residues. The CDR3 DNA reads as TGTGCCAGCAGCTTAGATGACGCCGGGGAGCTGTTTTTT. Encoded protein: CASSLDDAGELFF.

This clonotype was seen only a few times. The CDR3 DNA is TGCAGTGCTAGATACCAGGCTGGGGCCAACGTCCTGACTTTC. Its protein product is CSARYQAGANVLTF. This chain connects TRBV20-1 to TRBJ2-6, with D uncertain. CDR3 length equals 14 residues. Per the germline V gene, CDR1 is DFQATT and CDR2 is SNEGSKA (reference sequence). The ends were cut back, 2 bases at V and 2 bases at J, with 7 bases in the middle.